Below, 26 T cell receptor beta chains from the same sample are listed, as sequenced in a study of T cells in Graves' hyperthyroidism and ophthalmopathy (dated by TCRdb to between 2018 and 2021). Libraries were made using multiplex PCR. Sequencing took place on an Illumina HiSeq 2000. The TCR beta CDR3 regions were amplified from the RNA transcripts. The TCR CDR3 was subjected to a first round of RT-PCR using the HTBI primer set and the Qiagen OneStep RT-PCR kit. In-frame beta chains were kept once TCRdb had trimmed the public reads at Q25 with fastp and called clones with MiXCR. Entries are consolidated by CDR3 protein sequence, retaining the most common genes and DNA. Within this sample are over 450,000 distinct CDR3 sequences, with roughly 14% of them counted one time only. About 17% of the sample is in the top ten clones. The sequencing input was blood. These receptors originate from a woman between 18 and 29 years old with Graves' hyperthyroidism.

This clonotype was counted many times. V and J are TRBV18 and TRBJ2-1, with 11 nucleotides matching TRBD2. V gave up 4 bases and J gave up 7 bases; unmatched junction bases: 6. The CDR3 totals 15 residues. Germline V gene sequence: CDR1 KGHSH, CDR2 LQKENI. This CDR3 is CASSRTGLAENEQFF. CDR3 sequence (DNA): TGTGCCAGCTCACGTACGGGACTAGCGGAAAATGAGCAGTTCTTC.

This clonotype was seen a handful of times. The CDR3 loop is CASSVTNRTGNTEAFF. The CDR3 DNA reads as TGTGCCAGCAGCGTAACAAACAGGACAGGGAACACTGAAGCTTTCTTT. The J gene is TRBJ1-1, the V gene TRBV7-6; 7 bases match TRBD1. The CDR3 totals 16 residues. With V trimmed by 5 bases and J by 1 base, 10 bases remained unmatched. Germline lookup yields CDR1 SGHVS and CDR2 FNYEAQ.

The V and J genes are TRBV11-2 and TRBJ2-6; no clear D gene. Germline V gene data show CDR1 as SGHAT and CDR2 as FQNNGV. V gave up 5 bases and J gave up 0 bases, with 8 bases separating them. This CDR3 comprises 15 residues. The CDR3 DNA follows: TGTGCCAGCAGCCCGACTGCCTCTGGGGCCAACGTCCTGACTTTC. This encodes CASSPTASGANVLTF.

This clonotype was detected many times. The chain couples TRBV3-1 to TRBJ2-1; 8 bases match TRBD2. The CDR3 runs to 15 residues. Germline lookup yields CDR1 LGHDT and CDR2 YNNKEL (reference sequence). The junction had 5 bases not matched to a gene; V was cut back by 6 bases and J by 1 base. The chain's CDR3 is CASRRSSGSYNEQFF. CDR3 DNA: TGTGCCAGCAGGCGGTCTAGCGGGTCCTACAATGAGCAGTTCTTC.

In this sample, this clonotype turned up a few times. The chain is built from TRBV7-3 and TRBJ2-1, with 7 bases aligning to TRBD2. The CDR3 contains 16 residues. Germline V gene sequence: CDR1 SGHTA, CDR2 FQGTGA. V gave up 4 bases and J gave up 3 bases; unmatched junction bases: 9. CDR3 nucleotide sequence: TGTGCCAGCAGCTCCGGAACGGGAGGTTACTACAATGAGCAGTTCTTC. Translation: CASSSGTGGYYNEQFF. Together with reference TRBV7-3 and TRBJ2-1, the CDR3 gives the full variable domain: GAGVSQTPSNKVTEKGKYVELRCDPISGHTALYWYRQSLGQGPEFLIYFQGTGAADDSGLPNDRFFAVRPEGSVSTLKIQRTERGDSAVYLCASSSGTGGYYNEQFFGPGTRLTVL.

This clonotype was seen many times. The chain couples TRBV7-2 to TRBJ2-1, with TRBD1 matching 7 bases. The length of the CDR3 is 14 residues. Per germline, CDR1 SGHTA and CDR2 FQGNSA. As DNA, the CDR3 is TGTGCAACGCAGGCCCAGACAGGGCAGGGTGAGCAGTTCTTC. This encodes CATQAQTGQGEQFF.

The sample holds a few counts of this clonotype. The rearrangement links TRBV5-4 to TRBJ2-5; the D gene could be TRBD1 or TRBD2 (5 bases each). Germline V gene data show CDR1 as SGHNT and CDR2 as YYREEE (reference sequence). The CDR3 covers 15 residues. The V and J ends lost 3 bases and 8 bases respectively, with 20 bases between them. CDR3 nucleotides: TGTGCCAGCAGCTGGGACGGAAGAAACTTAGATACCCAGTACTTC. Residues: CASSWDGRNLDTQYF.

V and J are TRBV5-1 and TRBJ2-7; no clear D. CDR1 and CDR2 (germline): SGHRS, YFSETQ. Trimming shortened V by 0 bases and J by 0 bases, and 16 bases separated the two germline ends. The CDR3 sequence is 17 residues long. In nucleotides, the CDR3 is TGCGCCAGCAGCTTGGGTCCCCACCCCAGGAGCTCCTACGAGCAGTACGTC. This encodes CASSLGPHPRSSYEQYV.

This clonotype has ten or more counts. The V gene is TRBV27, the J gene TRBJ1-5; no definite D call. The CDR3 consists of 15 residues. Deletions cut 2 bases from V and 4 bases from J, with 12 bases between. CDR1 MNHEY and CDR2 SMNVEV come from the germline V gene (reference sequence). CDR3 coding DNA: TGTGCCAGCAGTTTAAAACCCCCGGGTAATCAGCCCCAGCATTTT. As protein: CASSLKPPGNQPQHF.

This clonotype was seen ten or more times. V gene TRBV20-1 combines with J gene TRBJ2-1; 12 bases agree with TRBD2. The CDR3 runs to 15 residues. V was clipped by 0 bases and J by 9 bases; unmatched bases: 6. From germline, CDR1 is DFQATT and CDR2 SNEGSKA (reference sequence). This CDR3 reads CSARDPGLAGIEQFF. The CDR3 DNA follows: TGCAGTGCTAGAGATCCCGGACTAGCGGGAATTGAGCAGTTCTTC.

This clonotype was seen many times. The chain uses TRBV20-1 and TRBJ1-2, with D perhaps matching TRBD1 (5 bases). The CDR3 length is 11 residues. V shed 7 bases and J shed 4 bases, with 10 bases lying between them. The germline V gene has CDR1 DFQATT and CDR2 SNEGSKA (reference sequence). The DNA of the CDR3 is TGCAGTGGCAGGGAGGTCTATGGCTACACCTTC. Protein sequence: CSGREVYGYTF.

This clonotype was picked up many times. CDR3 protein: CSVRGLAGEWNEQFF. The CDR3 bases are TGCAGCGTTCGCGGACTAGCGGGAGAGTGGAATGAGCAGTTCTTC. The rearrangement links TRBV29-1 to TRBJ2-1, with 13 bases matching TRBD2. Trimming at V came to 5 bases and at J to 7 bases, leaving 8 bases not matched to a gene. The CDR3 is made up of 15 amino acids. Germline V gene data show CDR1 as SQVTM and CDR2 as ANQGSEA.

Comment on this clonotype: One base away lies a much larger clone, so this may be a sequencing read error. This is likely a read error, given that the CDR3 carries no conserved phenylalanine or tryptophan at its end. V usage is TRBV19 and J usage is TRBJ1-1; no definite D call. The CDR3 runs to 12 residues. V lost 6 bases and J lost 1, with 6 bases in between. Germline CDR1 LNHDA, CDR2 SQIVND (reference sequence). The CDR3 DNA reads TGTGCCAGTAGCCACGGGAACACTGAAGCTTTCCTT. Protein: CASSHGNTEAFL.

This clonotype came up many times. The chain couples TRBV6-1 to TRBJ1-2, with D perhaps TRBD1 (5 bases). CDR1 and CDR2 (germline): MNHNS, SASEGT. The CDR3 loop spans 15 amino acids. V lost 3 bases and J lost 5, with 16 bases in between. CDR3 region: CASSDPTPGPYGYTF. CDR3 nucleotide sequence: TGTGCCAGCAGTGACCCGACACCGGGGCCTTATGGCTACACCTTC.

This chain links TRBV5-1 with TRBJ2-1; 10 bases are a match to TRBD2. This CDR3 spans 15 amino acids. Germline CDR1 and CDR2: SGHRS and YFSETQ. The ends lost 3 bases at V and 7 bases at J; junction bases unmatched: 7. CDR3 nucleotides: TGCGCCAGCAGCTCTTTAGCGGGAGGCCGTAATGAGCAGTTCTTC. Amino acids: CASSSLAGGRNEQFF. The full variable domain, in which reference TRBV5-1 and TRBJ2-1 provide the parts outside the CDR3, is KAGVTQTPRYLIKTRGQQVTLSCSPISGHRSVSWYQQTPGQGLQFLFEYFSETQRNKGNFPGRFSGRQFSNSRSEMNVSTLELGDSALYLCASSSLAGGRNEQFFGPGTRLTVL.

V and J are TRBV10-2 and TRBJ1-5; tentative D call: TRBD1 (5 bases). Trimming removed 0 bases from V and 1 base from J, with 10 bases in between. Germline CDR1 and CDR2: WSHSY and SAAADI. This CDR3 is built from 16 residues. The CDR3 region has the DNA TGCGCCAGCAGTGAGTCGCCAGGGAGGAGCAATCAGCCCCAGCATTTT. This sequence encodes CASSESPGRSNQPQHF.

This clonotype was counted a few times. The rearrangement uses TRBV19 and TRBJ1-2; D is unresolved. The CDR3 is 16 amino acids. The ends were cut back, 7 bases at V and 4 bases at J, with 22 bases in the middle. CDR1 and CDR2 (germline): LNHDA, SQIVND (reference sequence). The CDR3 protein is CASTDRYTTHIYGYTF. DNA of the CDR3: TGTGCCAGTACCGATAGGTATACAACACACATCTATGGCTACACCTTC.

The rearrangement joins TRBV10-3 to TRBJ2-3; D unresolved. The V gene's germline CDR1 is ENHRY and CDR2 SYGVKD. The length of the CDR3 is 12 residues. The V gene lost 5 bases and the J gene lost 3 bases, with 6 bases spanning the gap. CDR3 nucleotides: TGTGCCATCAGTCCCCGAACAGATACGCAGTATTTT. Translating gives CAISPRTDTQYF.

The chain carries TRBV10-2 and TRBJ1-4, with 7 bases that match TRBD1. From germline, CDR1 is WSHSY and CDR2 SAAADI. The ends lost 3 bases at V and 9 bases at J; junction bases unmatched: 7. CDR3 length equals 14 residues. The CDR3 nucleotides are TGCGCCAGCAGTGAAGAGGGGGCGGGGAAAAAACTGTTTTTT. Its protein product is CASSEEGAGKKLFF.

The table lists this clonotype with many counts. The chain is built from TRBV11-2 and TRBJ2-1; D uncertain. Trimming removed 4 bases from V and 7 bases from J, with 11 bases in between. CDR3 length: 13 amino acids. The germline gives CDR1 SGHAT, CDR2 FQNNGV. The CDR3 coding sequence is TGTGCCAGCAGCTCAACCCCTAAGAATGAGCAGTTCTTC. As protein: CASSSTPKNEQFF.

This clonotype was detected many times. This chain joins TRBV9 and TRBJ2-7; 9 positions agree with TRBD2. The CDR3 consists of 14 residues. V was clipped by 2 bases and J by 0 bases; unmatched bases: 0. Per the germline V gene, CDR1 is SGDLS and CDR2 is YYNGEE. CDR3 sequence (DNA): TGTGCCAGCAGCGTGACTAGCGGCTCCTACGAGCAGTACTTC. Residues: CASSVTSGSYEQYF.

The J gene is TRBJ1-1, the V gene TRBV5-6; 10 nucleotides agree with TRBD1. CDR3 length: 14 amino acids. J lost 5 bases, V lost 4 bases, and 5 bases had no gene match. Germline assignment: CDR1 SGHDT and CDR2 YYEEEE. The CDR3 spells CASSPDRGRTEAFF. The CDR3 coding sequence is TGTGCCAGCAGCCCAGACAGGGGGCGAACTGAAGCTTTCTTT.

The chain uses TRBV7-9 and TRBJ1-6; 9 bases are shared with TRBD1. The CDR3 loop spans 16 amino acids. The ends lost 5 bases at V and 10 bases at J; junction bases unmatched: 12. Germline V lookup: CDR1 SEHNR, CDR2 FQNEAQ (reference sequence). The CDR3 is CASSRGETGGQSPLHF. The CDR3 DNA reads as TGTGCCAGCAGCCGTGGAGAAACAGGGGGCCAATCACCCCTCCACTTT.

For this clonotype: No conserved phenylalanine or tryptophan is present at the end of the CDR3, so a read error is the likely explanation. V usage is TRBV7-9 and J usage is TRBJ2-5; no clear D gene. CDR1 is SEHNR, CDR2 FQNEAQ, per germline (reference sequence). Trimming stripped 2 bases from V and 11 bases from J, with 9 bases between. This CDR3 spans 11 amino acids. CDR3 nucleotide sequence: TGTGCCAGCAGCTTAAGTGGGTCTCAGTACGTC. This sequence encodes CASSLSGSQYV.

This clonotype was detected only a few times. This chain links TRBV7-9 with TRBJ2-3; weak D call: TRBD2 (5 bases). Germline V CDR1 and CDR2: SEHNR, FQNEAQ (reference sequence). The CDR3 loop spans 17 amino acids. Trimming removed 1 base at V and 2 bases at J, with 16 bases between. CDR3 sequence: CASSLGVANPLTDTQYF. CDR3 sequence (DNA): TGTGCCAGCAGCTTAGGGGTAGCGAACCCTCTCACAGATACGCAGTATTTT.

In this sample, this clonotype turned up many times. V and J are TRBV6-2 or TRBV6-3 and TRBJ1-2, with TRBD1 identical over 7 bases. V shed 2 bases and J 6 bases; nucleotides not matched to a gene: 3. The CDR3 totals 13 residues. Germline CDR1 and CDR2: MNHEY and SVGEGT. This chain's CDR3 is CASSYDREDGYTF. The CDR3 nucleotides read TGTGCCAGCAGTTACGACAGGGAGGATGGCTACACCTTC.